These T cell receptor beta chains were read from a single sample in a study of cytomegalovirus exposure and HLA in healthy donors. Data came from immunoSEQ multiplex PCR; TCRdb stores just in-frame clones and leaves some out. The sample has more than 85,000 clones; more than 75% are singletons. Sequencing was done on a sample of PBMCs. Receptor source: a woman in her fifties or sixties in good health and CMV-seropositive. The CDR3 runs from the conserved cysteine through the conserved F or W. D genes are given only for firm matches. Rows give clone size only sometimes, using once, few, many, or a class for an expanded clone.

V	D	J	size	CDR3	DNA
TRBV29-1	TRBD2	TRBJ2-7	NA	CSVEDEIAGARVGEQYF	TGCAGCGTTGAAGATGAGATAGCGGGGGCCCGGGTCGGAGAGCAGTACTTC
TRBV19	TRBD2	TRBJ2-3	medium-sized	CASSISGRRTDTQYF	TGTGCCAGTAGTATAAGCGGGAGACGTACAGATACGCAGTATTTT
TRBV29-1	NA	TRBJ2-7	NA	CSVQAGWDEQYF	TGCAGCGTTCAGGCAGGGTGGGACGAGCAGTACTTC
TRBV7-3	TRBD2	TRBJ2-3	NA	CASSPGGAGLTDTQYF	TGTGCCAGCAGCCCCGGAGGAGCGGGGCTCACAGATACGCAGTATTTT
TRBV27	TRBD1	TRBJ1-2	few	CASSFPLERQGDMGGYTF	TGTGCCAGCAGTTTCCCTTTGGAGAGACAGGGCGACATGGGGGGCTACACCTTC
TRBV5-1	TRBD2	TRBJ2-3	NA	CASSSSGGGTDTQYF	TGCGCCAGCAGCTCCTCGGGGGGGGGCACAGATACGCAGTATTTT
TRBV6-4	TRBD1	TRBJ2-2	once	CASRKGAKTGELFF	TGTGCCAGCAGAAAGGGGGCCAAGACCGGGGAGCTGTTTTTT
TRBV7-2	NA	TRBJ2-5	NA	CASSLGAGETQYF	TGTGCCAGCAGCTTAGGAGCTGGAGAGACCCAGTACTTC
TRBV5-1	TRBD1	TRBJ2-1	NA	CASSWTGPSYNEQFF	TGCGCCAGCAGCTGGACAGGACCTTCCTACAATGAGCAGTTCTTC
TRBV11-2	NA	TRBJ2-3	NA	CASSLDEEGADTQYF	TGTGCCAGCAGCTTAGACGAGGAGGGAGCAGATACGCAGTATTTT
TRBV19	TRBD2	TRBJ2-3	NA	CASNPAGAYTDTQYF	TGTGCCAGTAACCCAGCGGGAGCCTACACAGATACGCAGTATTTT
TRBV7-8	NA	TRBJ2-1	NA	CASSSRGTEFF	TGTGCCAGCAGCTCCCGGGGGACAGAGTTCTTC
TRBV4-1	NA	TRBJ2-5	NA	CASSPTEEEAQYF	TGCGCCAGCAGCCCGACGGAGGAGGAGGCCCAGTACTTC
TRBV7-3	NA	TRBJ2-3	once	CASSSDGLSTDTQYF	TGTGCCAGCAGCTCGGACGGACTAAGCACAGATACGCAGTATTTT
TRBV5-1	NA	TRBJ2-1	NA	CASSAGNNEQFF	TGCGCCAGCAGCGCAGGGAATAATGAGCAGTTCTTC
TRBV6-1	NA	TRBJ1-4	NA	CASNRANEKLFF	TGTGCCAGCAACAGGGCGAATGAAAAACTGTTTTTT
TRBV9	TRBD1	TRBJ2-1	NA	CASSVDRGSSYNEQFF	TGTGCCAGCAGTGTAGACAGGGGGTCCTCCTACAATGAGCAGTTCTTC
TRBV9	TRBD2	TRBJ2-3	few	CASSRGGLATSTDTQYF	TGTGCCAGCAGCAGGGGGGGACTAGCGACTAGCACAGATACGCAGTATTTT
TRBV6-5	TRBD2	TRBJ2-7	NA	CASSRLAPYEQYF	TGTGCCAGCAGTCGACTAGCGCCCTACGAGCAGTACTTC
TRBV18	NA	TRBJ1-2	NA	CASSPLSESFGYTF	TGTGCCAGCTCACCGCTCTCCGAGTCCTTTGGCTACACCTTC
TRBV30	TRBD1	TRBJ1-1	NA	CAWGNGQGNTEAFF	TGTGCCTGGGGGAACGGACAGGGCAACACTGAAGCTTTCTTT
TRBV7-2	TRBD2	TRBJ2-7	NA	CASSLERGTEQYF	TGTGCCAGCAGCTTAGAGCGGGGGACCGAGCAGTACTTC
TRBV5-5	TRBD1	TRBJ2-7	NA	CASSNRGYEQYF	TGTGCCAGCAGCAACAGGGGTTACGAGCAGTACTTC
TRBV15	NA	TRBJ1-5	NA	CATSRDGASNQPQHF	TGTGCCACCAGCAGAGATGGGGCCAGCAATCAGCCCCAGCATTTT
TRBV2	TRBD2	TRBJ2-7	NA	CASTLSLPSGSLYEQYF	TGTGCCAGCACCCTCTCCCTCCCTAGCGGGAGTCTGTACGAGCAGTACTTC
TRBV15	NA	TRBJ1-1	NA	CATSRENRLNTEAFF	TGTGCCACCAGCAGAGAGAACAGATTAAACACTGAAGCTTTCTTT
TRBV7-3	TRBD2	TRBJ2-5	NA	CASSLTWREGLETQYF	TGTGCCAGCAGCTTAACTTGGCGGGAGGGCCTGGAGACCCAGTACTTC
TRBV5-6	NA	TRBJ1-5	NA	CASSLGSGNQPQHF	TGTGCCAGCAGCTTGGGGTCAGGGAATCAGCCCCAGCATTTT
TRBV30	TRBD1	TRBJ1-3	few	CAGRLRDRGSGNTIYF	TGTGCAGGGCGTTTGCGGGACAGGGGGTCTGGAAACACCATATATTTT
TRBV19	TRBD1	TRBJ2-5	NA	CASRGGTGNQETQYF	TGTGCCAGTAGGGGCGGGACAGGGAACCAAGAGACCCAGTACTTC
TRBV18	NA	TRBJ2-4	NA	CASSPPGAANIQYF	TGTGCCAGCTCACCACCAGGGGCAGCGAACATTCAGTACTTC
TRBV28	TRBD1	TRBJ2-7	NA	CASSSAGTGGGYEQYF	TGTGCCAGCAGTTCCGCCGGGACAGGGGGCGGTTACGAGCAGTACTTC
TRBV6-5	NA	TRBJ1-2	NA	CASSSGGLGYTF	TGTGCCAGCAGTTCCGGGGGTCTGGGCTACACCTTC
TRBV27	NA	TRBJ1-2	few	CASSPLLTDWTADGYTF	TGTGCCAGCAGTCCCCTCTTGACAGATTGGACAGCCGATGGCTACACCTTC
TRBV15	NA	TRBJ1-2	NA	CATSRDRGHSDGSYGYTF	TGTGCCACCAGCAGAGATCGGGGTCATTCGGACGGAAGCTATGGCTACACCTTC
TRBV7-3	NA	TRBJ2-3	few	CASSLSGHTDTQYF	TGTGCCAGCAGCTTAAGCGGGCACACAGATACGCAGTATTTT
TRBV10-3	NA	TRBJ1-4	NA	CAISAGAFATNEKLFF	TGTGCCATCAGCGCAGGGGCGTTTGCAACTAATGAAAAACTGTTTTTT
TRBV30	TRBD1	TRBJ1-2	NA	CAWMTRTGGDGYTF	TGTGCCTGGATGACCCGGACAGGTGGCGATGGCTACACCTTC
TRBV5-1	NA	TRBJ1-1	NA	CASSLEGRAVDFAF	TGCGCCAGCAGCTTGGAGGGCAGGGCGGTCGATTTCGCCTTT
TRBV7-9	NA	TRBJ1-1	NA	CASSLAGGAEAFF	TGTGCCAGCAGCTTAGCGGGGGGGGCTGAAGCTTTCTTT
TRBV7-9	TRBD1	TRBJ1-1	NA	CASSSTGQGDKDTEAFF	TGTGCCAGCAGCTCTACAGGACAGGGGGACAAGGACACTGAAGCTTTCTTT
TRBV18	TRBD1	TRBJ1-1	few	CASSPELTGMNTEAFF	TGTGCCAGCTCACCCGAGTTGACAGGGATGAACACTGAAGCTTTCTTT
TRBV5-1	TRBD2	TRBJ2-2	NA	CARIRGGPGELFF	TGCGCCAGGATACGGGGGGGGCCGGGGGAGCTGTTTTTT
TRBV7-9	TRBD2	TRBJ2-5	NA	CASSLSRLAGGVEETQYF	TGTGCCAGCAGCTTAAGCCGACTAGCGGGAGGTGTGGAAGAGACCCAGTACTTC
TRBV2	NA	TRBJ1-1	NA	CAGRVGGELEAFF	TGTGCCGGCCGGGTAGGAGGGGAACTTGAAGCTTTCTTT